The 10 T cell receptor beta chains presented below share a single source sample, sequenced in a study of blood T cell repertoires in COVID-19. Method: immunoSEQ multiplex PCR; TCRdb's copy keeps in-frame clones and lacks some. The sample has roughly 160,000 clones; roughly 88% are singletons. The specimen was peripheral blood. Receptors were obtained from an older man with COVID-19, enrolled during active disease.

The count of this clone is one. This chain connects TRBV6-1 to TRBJ2-7; D perhaps matches TRBD2 (6 bases). This CDR3 is 13 amino acids long. Germline CDR1 MNHNS, CDR2 SASEGT. Deletions cut 1 base from V and 6 bases from J, with 10 bases between. The CDR3 reads CASSEGRGTEQYF. In nucleotides, the CDR3 is TGTGCCAGCAGTGAAGGGAGGGGTACCGAGCAGTACTTC.

This chain connects TRBV19 to TRBJ1-2; 9 nucleotides align to TRBD1. The germline gives CDR1 LNHDA, CDR2 SQIVND (reference sequence). The CDR3 has 15 amino acids. With V trimmed by 5 bases and J by 0 bases, 4 bases remained unmatched. CDR3 in DNA: TGTGCCAGTAGTTCTCGGACAGGGGCTAACTATGGCTACACCTTC. Protein product: CASSSRTGANYGYTF.

V and J are TRBV2 and TRBJ2-2; weak D call: TRBD1 (7 bases). V was trimmed by 2 bases and J by 8 bases, leaving 15 bases between them. Germline loops: CDR1 SNHLY, CDR2 FYNNEI. The CDR3 consists of 15 residues. The CDR3 DNA follows: TGTGCCAGCAGTGAACAGGGCAGGGGGACTGGGGAGCTGTTTTTT. It is translated as CASSEQGRGTGELFF. Drawing the rest from reference TRBV2 and TRBJ2-2, the complete variable domain is EPEVTQTPSHQVTQMGQEVILRCVPISNHLYFYWYRQILGQKVEFLVSFYNNEISEKSEIFDDQFSVERPDGSNFTLKIRSTKLEDSAMYFCASSEQGRGTGELFFGEGSRLTVL.

The chain links TRBV7-9 to TRBJ1-2; 11 bases map to TRBD1. J was trimmed by 5 bases and V by 5 bases; bases with no gene match: 10. CDR1 is SEHNR and CDR2 is FQNEAQ in the germline V gene (reference sequence). The CDR3 spans 16 residues. DNA for the CDR3: TGTGCCAGCAGCACCCCGGGACAGGGGGATAGGTATGGCTACACCTTC. As protein: CASSTPGQGDRYGYTF.

This clone was recorded a few times. The chain has TRBV19 and TRBJ1-1; 9 bases align to TRBD1. Germline assignment: CDR1 LNHDA and CDR2 SQIVND (reference sequence). The J segment lost 1 base and the V segment lost 5 bases, leaving 8 bases of the junction unmatched. CDR3 length: 16 amino acids. CDR3 DNA sequence: TGTGCCAGTAGTTATGCGAACAGGGGGCCGAACACTGAAGCTTTCTTT. This codes for CASSYANRGPNTEAFF.

The chain employs TRBV5-1 and TRBJ1-2; 7 bases fit TRBD1. The germline V gene encodes CDR1 SGHRS and CDR2 YFSETQ. CDR3 length: 13 residues. J lost 9 bases, V lost 0 bases, and 5 bases had no gene match. The DNA for the CDR3 is TGCGCCAGCAGCTTGGCAGGGGGAGATAGCTACACCTTC. As protein: CASSLAGGDSYTF.

This CDR3 is CATLGDSGYEQYF. The CDR3 bases are TGTGCCACCCTTGGGGACAGCGGGTACGAGCAGTACTTC. The chain uses TRBV25-1 and TRBJ2-7, with D perhaps matching TRBD1 (7 bases). This CDR3 has 13 residues. Deletions cut 10 bases from V and 4 bases from J, with 17 bases between. CDR1 and CDR2 from the germline V gene are MGHDK and SYGVNS.

This chain links TRBV19 with TRBJ2-7; maybe TRBD2 (6 bases). CDR1 LNHDA and CDR2 SQIVND come from the germline V gene (reference sequence). V shed 5 bases and J shed 0 bases, with 11 bases lying between them. The CDR3 sequence is 14 residues long. The CDR3 reads CASSSGLVSYEQYF. The CDR3 DNA reads as TGTGCCAGTAGTTCGGGACTGGTCTCCTACGAGCAGTACTTC.

The rearrangement links TRBV7-8 to TRBJ2-7, with 7 bases aligning to TRBD2. J lost 7 bases, V lost 2 bases, and 8 bases had no gene match. Germline V gene lookup returns CDR1 SGHVS and CDR2 FQNEAQ. The CDR3 totals 14 residues. This CDR3 reads CASSLQRGIEEQYF. As DNA, the CDR3 is TGTGCCAGCAGCTTACAGCGGGGTATAGAAGAGCAGTACTTC.

The chain has TRBV3-1 (or the pseudogene TRBV3-2) and TRBJ1-1; no definite D call. Germline CDR1 LGHDT, CDR2 YNNKEL (reference sequence). The CDR3 is 16 residues long. V lost 5 bases, J lost 4 bases, and 20 bases lay in between. CDR3 in amino acids: CASSTKRSGKGTEAFF. The DNA for the CDR3 is TGTGCCAGCAGCACAAAGCGTTCGGGGAAGGGCACTGAAGCTTTCTTT.